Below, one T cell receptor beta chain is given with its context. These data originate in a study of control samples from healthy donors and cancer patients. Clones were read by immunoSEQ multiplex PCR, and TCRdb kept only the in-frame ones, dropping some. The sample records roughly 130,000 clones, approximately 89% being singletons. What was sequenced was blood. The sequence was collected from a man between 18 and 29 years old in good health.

The CDR3 here is CSAHTRQGATYEQYF. In nucleotides, the CDR3 is TGCAGCGCCCATACCCGACAGGGGGCGACCTACGAGCAGTACTTC. V gene TRBV29-1 combines with J gene TRBJ2-7; 10 bases align to TRBD1. CDR1 is SQVTM and CDR2 is ANQGSEA in the germline V gene. This CDR3 comprises 15 residues. The V segment lost 7 bases and the J segment 2 bases; nucleotides outside the gene matches: 11.